These T cell receptor beta chains were read from a single sample in a study of human T cells and chemical hapten exposure. Using its own MiXCR run on the RACE reads, TCRdb lists one record per CDR3 protein. The data contain approximately 100,000 distinct CDR3 sequences, 9.5% to 15% of them singletons. The sequencing used whole blood, collected in connection with sensitization to the hapten diphenylcyclopropenone (DPC). Receptors originate from a woman aged 45-65 years with alopecia areata. Some clones in this sample may be carry-over from other donors' samples. Each CDR3 is given with its conserved first and last residue. Fields, in order: J gene, V gene, clone size, D gene, CDR3 protein, CDR3 DNA. A D gene is named only where the DNA matches it firmly. The size entry is marked missing in some rows and otherwise reads once, few, many or a size class.

>TRBJ2-1|TRBV7-6|many|TRBD2
CASSLSGLASNEQFF
TGTGCCAGCAGCTTATCGGGACTAGCGTCCAATGAGCAGTTCTTC
>TRBJ2-1|TRBV3-1|few|.
CASSQDRYEQFF
TGTGCCAGCAGCCAAGATAGGTATGAGCAGTTCTTC
>TRBJ2-1|TRBV5-1|many|TRBD1
CASSRQGEQFF
TGCGCCAGCAGTCGACAGGGTGAGCAGTTCTTC
>TRBJ2-1|TRBV5-1|many|.
CASSLGPGPLNNEQFF
TGCGCCAGCAGCTTGGGGCCAGGGCCCCTGAACAATGAGCAGTTCTTC
>TRBJ1-6|TRBV29-1|few|.
CSVEGEGLGSPLHF
TGCAGCGTTGAAGGGGAGGGCTTAGGATCACCCCTCCACTTT
>TRBJ2-3|TRBV20-1|few|TRBD2
CSAAGLAGDLDTQYF
TGCAGTGCTGCGGGACTAGCGGGAGATCTAGATACGCAGTATTTT
>TRBJ2-2|TRBV7-2|.|.
CASSRTGFTGELFF
TGTGCCAGCAGCCGCACCGGATTCACCGGGGAGCTGTTTTTT
>TRBJ2-7|TRBV12-3/TRBV12-4|.|TRBD2
CASSLAGTRGEQYF
TGTGCCAGCAGTTTAGCCGGGACTAGAGGCGAGCAGTACTTC
>TRBJ2-5|TRBV10-3|.|.
CAISEPAKETQYF
TGTGCCATCAGTGAGCCAGCTAAAGAGACCCAGTACTTC
>TRBJ2-7|TRBV20-1|many|.
CSALESRDQQYF
TGCAGTGCTTTAGAATCCCGGGACCAGCAGTACTTC
>TRBJ1-3|TRBV28|few|.
CASSTPGTAGNTIYF
TGTGCCAGCAGTACCCCCGGGACGGCCGGAAACACCATATATTTT
>TRBJ2-5|TRBV5-1|many|.
CASSFKAGTPPSTAPQETQYF
TGCGCCAGCAGCTTCAAAGCCGGGACCCCGCCGTCCACGGCCCCCCAGGAGACCCAGTACTTC
>TRBJ1-3|TRBV29-1|many|TRBD1
CSARTGSSGNTIYF
TGCAGCGCCAGGACAGGGAGTAGCGGAAACACCATATATTTT
>TRBJ2-4|TRBV25-1|.|.
CASSESRAKNIQYF
TGTGCCAGCAGTGAAAGCAGAGCCAAAAACATTCAGTACTTC
>TRBJ2-5|TRBV28|few|TRBD2
CTSSPGPGGRETQYF
TGTACCAGCAGCCCCGGCCCGGGGGGGCGAGAGACCCAGTACTTC
>TRBJ2-3|TRBV10-3|.|.
CAISESGHLTDTQYF
TGTGCCATCAGTGAGTCGGGGCATCTCACAGATACGCAGTATTTT
>TRBJ1-2|TRBV28|.|.
CASREPNYGYTF
TGTGCCAGCAGGGAACCTAACTATGGCTACACCTTC
>TRBJ2-5|TRBV29-1|.|.
CSVESPTGQTQYF
TGCAGCGTTGAAAGTCCGACAGGCCAGACCCAGTACTTC
>TRBJ2-5|TRBV6-1|few|TRBD2
CASSVSGQETQYF
TGTGCCAGCAGTGTTAGCGGGCAAGAGACCCAGTACTTC
>TRBJ2-3|TRBV6-6|few|.
CASSPSVAGTDTQYF
TGTGCCAGCAGCCCATCGGTAGCGGGCACAGATACGCAGTATTTT
>TRBJ1-4|TRBV11-2|.|TRBD1
CASSLRRDRVLEKLFF
TGTGCCAGCAGCTTGCGCCGGGACAGGGTTTTGGAAAAACTGTTTTTT
>TRBJ2-1|TRBV9|few|.
CASSVGTNEQFF
TGTGCCAGCAGCGTAGGGACCAATGAGCAGTTCTTC
>TRBJ2-3|TRBV29-1|few|TRBD1
CSVATGGSADTQYF
TGCAGCGTGGCGACAGGGGGCAGCGCAGATACGCAGTATTTT
>TRBJ2-3|TRBV29-1|.|.
CSVARSRDTDTQYF
TGCAGCGTTGCTAGGTCGAGGGACACAGATACGCAGTATTTT
>TRBJ2-3|TRBV28|few|TRBD2
CASSLSAGGQDTQYF
TGTGCCAGTTCCCTATCGGCGGGGGGGCAAGATACGCAGTATTTT
>TRBJ1-1|TRBV20-1|many|.
CSARSPRGAAEAFF
TGCAGTGCTAGATCCCCCCGGGGGGCGGCCGAAGCTTTCTTT
>TRBJ1-1|TRBV18|many|TRBD1
CASSHGQGQNTEAFF
TGTGCCAGCTCACACGGACAGGGGCAGAACACTGAAGCTTTCTTT
>TRBJ2-2|TRBV7-2|many|.
CASSVRRAGELFF
TGTGCCAGCAGCGTACGCAGGGCCGGGGAGCTGTTTTTT
>TRBJ2-3|TRBV11-3|many|TRBD2
CASSLVVIAGTDTQYF
TGTGCCAGCAGCCTGGTCGTGATAGCGGGGACAGATACGCAGTATTTT
>TRBJ1-5|TRBV28|few|.
CASRSPGQHSNQPQHF
TGTGCCAGCAGATCGCCGGGACAACATAGCAATCAGCCCCAGCATTTT
>TRBJ2-3|TRBV7-9|few|TRBD2
CASSTSGSPADTQYF
TGTGCCAGCAGCACAAGCGGGAGCCCCGCAGATACGCAGTATTTT
>TRBJ2-1|TRBV11-3|.|.
CASSSSRGGSSYNEQFF
TGTGCCAGCAGCTCGTCCAGGGGAGGCAGCTCCTACAATGAGCAGTTCTTC
>TRBJ2-3|TRBV7-2|.|TRBD2
CASSHPLGLAGGADTQYF
TGTGCCAGCAGCCACCCCCTTGGACTAGCGGGGGGGGCAGATACGCAGTATTTT
>TRBJ1-3|TRBV7-2|.|.
CASSLEWGPGNTIYF
TGTGCCAGCAGCTTAGAGTGGGGACCTGGAAACACCATATATTTT
>TRBJ1-5|TRBV2|many|TRBD1
CASSLDRVGNQPQHF
TGTGCCAGCAGCCTTGACAGGGTTGGCAATCAGCCCCAGCATTTT
>TRBJ1-1|TRBV7-9|few|.
CASSHLDTEAFF
TGTGCCAGCAGCCACCTTGACACTGAAGCTTTCTTT
>TRBJ1-2|TRBV20-1|few|.
CSASVVVYGYTF
TGCAGTGCTAGCGTCGTAGTCTATGGCTACACCTTC
>TRBJ1-1|TRBV7-2|.|.
CASSPQGPTTEAFF
TGTGCCAGCAGCCCCCAAGGGCCTACCACTGAAGCTTTCTTT
>TRBJ1-4|TRBV9|.|TRBD1
CASSGGPGQGATNEKLFF
TGTGCCAGCAGCGGAGGGCCGGGACAGGGGGCGACTAATGAAAAACTGTTTTTT